This T cell receptor beta chain was identified in a study of Ad26.COV2.S vaccination and SARS-CoV-2 variants. V was cut by 6 bases and J by 7 bases, with 13 bases left in between. The CDR3 length is 14 residues. The germline V gene encodes CDR1 SNHLY and CDR2 FYNNEI. Only in-frame clones appear in the TCRdb table, and some are missing; sequencing was by immunoSEQ multiplex PCR. Here the sample spans over 450,000 clones, roughly nine tenths being singletons. The treatment: about 20 received Ad26.COV2.S at low or high dose, single or two shots; roughly 5 received placebo; per-sample allocation not given. Repertoires come from day 63 after the first vaccine or placebo injection. In Boston, an adult donor aged 18-55 years took part.

Source: peripheral blood, taken in a trial of Ad26.COV2.S vaccine versus placebo. The chain combines TRBV2 with TRBJ1-6; D may be TRBD1 (6 bases). This receptor was taken from a person between 18 and 59 years old who received the Ad26.COV2.S COVID-19 vaccine or a placebo. CDR3 nucleotide sequence: TGTGCCAGCAGGGTCAGGGGATTAAATTCACCCCTCCACTTT. It encodes CASRVRGLNSPLHF. Drawing the rest from reference TRBV2 and TRBJ1-6, the complete variable domain is EPEVTQTPSHQVTQMGQEVILRCVPISNHLYFYWYRQILGQKVEFLVSFYNNEISEKSEIFDDQFSVERPDGSNFTLKIRSTKLEDSAMYFCASRVRGLNSPLHFGNGTRLTVT.